Below are 2 T cell receptor beta chains sequenced from a single sample in a study of blood T cell repertoires in COVID-19. The repertoire was sequenced with immunoSEQ multiplex PCR; TCRdb's copy has only in-frame clones and lacks some. The sample holds some 240,000 clones, 84% seen once. Material: peripheral blood. The receptors here all came from a woman aged 40 to 50 who had recovered from COVID-19.

The CDR3, as DNA: TGTGCCAGTAGTATAGGGAGAAGACAGGGGGCAGTTCGTGGCTACACCTTC. Translation: CASSIGRRQGAVRGYTF. The chain employs TRBV19 and TRBJ1-2, with 10 nucleotides matching TRBD1. The CDR3 is 17 residues long. V was clipped by 1 base and J by 7 bases; unmatched bases: 12. The germline V gene encodes CDR1 LNHDA and CDR2 SQIVND (reference sequence). Using reference TRBV19 and TRBJ1-2 for the parts outside the CDR3, the full variable domain is DGGITQSPKYLFRKEGQNVTLSCEQNLNHDAMYWYRQDPGQGLRLIYYSQIVNDFQKGDIAEGYSVSREKKESFPLTVTSAQKNPTAFYLCASSIGRRQGAVRGYTFGSGTRLTVV.

The chain employs TRBV19 and TRBJ2-3; D is possibly TRBD2 (6 bases). Germline values: CDR1 LNHDA, CDR2 SQIVND (reference sequence). V was pared by 10 bases and J by 3 bases, with 20 bases between. The CDR3 consists of 15 residues. The CDR3 DNA sequence: TGTGCCACAAAGGAGGGCAGTCCAATTACAGATACGCAGTATTTT. Amino acid sequence: CATKEGSPITDTQYF.